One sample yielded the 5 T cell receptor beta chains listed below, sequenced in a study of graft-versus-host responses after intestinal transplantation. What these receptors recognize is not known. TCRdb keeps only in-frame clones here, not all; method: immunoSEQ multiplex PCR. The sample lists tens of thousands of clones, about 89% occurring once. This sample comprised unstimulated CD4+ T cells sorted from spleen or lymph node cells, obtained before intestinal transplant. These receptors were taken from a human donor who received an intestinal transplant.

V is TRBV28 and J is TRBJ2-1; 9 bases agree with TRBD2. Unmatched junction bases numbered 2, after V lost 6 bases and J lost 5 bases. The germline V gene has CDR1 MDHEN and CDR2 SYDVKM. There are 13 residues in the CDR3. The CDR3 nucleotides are TGTGCCAGCAGGGGCGGGAGGGACAATGAGCAGTTCTTC. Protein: CASRGGRDNEQFF. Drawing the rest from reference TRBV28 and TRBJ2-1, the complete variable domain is DVKVTQSSRYLVKRTGEKVFLECVQDMDHENMFWYRQDPGLGLRLIYFSYDVKMKEKGDIPEGYSVSREKKERFSLILESASTNQTSMYLCASRGGRDNEQFFGPGTRLTVL.

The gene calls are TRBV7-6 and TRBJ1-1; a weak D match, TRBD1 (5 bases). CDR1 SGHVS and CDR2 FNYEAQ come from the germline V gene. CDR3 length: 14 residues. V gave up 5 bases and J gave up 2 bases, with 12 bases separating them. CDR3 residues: CASSPTTVNTEAFF. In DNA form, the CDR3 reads TGTGCCAGCAGCCCTACGACAGTTAACACTGAAGCTTTCTTT.

CDR3 region: CAWSKSSYGYTF. In DNA form, the CDR3 reads TGTGCCTGGAGTAAGAGTAGCTATGGCTACACCTTC. The chain joins TRBV30 to TRBJ1-2; no firm D call. The V gene lost 2 bases and the J gene lost 4 bases, with 8 bases spanning the gap. The CDR3 has 12 amino acids. Germline-derived CDR1 and CDR2 are GTSNPN and SVGIG (reference sequence).

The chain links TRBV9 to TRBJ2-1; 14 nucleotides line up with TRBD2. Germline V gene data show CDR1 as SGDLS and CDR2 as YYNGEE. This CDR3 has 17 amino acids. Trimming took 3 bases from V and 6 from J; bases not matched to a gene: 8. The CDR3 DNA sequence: TGTGCCAGCAGCGAGGGGGGGACTAGCGGGGGTTTCAATGAGCAGTTCTTC. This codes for CASSEGGTSGGFNEQFF.

The CDR3 is CASSPGTGTGELFF. CDR3 nucleotide sequence: TGTGCCAGCAGTCCCGGGACAGGGACCGGGGAGCTGTTTTTT. The V and J genes are TRBV2 and TRBJ2-2; 9 bases agree with TRBD1. This CDR3 is built from 14 residues. Trimming cost V 5 bases and J 5 bases; bases outside gene matches: 3. CDR1 is SNHLY and CDR2 is FYNNEI in the germline V gene.